These T cell receptor beta chains were read from a single sample in a study of a mutant IDH1 vaccine in newly diagnosed glioma. The repertoire was sequenced with immunoSEQ multiplex PCR; TCRdb's copy has only in-frame clones and lacks some. The table includes roughly 86,000 clones, around four fifths detected once. Antigens of these TCRs are unknown. The starting material was PBMCs, obtained from a glioma patient whose treatment included an IDH1 peptide vaccine. The receptor set was obtained from a man aged 40-49 years with glioma. The CDR3 runs from the conserved cysteine through the conserved F or W.

j_gene: TRBJ1-2; v_gene: TRBV13; CDR3aa: CVSSTGPSGYTF
j_gene: TRBJ1-1; v_gene: TRBV19; CDR3aa: CASRTVGGNTEAFF
j_gene: TRBJ1-3; v_gene: TRBV15; CDR3aa: CATSTLDRGTGNTIYF
j_gene: TRBJ2-7; v_gene: TRBV28; CDR3aa: CAIAGLPYEQYF
j_gene: TRBJ1-5; v_gene: TRBV19; CDR3aa: CASSLGPGANQPQHF
j_gene: TRBJ1-2; v_gene: TRBV29-1; CDR3aa: CSVEDNYGYTF
j_gene: TRBJ1-1; v_gene: TRBV4-1; CDR3aa: CASSQDGHPNTEAFF
j_gene: TRBJ2-1; v_gene: TRBV9; CDR3aa: CASSESGTGASYNEQFF
j_gene: TRBJ1-4; v_gene: TRBV9; CDR3aa: CASSRGRNEKLFF
j_gene: TRBJ2-7; v_gene: TRBV7-9; CDR3aa: CASSASAEQYF
j_gene: TRBJ1-4; v_gene: TRBV7-6; CDR3aa: CASSLGAINEKLFF
j_gene: TRBJ2-7; v_gene: TRBV5-4; CDR3aa: CASSLSPSGSYEQYF
j_gene: TRBJ2-5; v_gene: TRBV7-9; CDR3aa: CASSSPIEWETQYF
j_gene: TRBJ2-7; v_gene: TRBV4-3; CDR3aa: CASSQPSGSSYEQYF
j_gene: TRBJ1-6; v_gene: TRBV7-2; CDR3aa: CASSLDPDRASPLHF
j_gene: TRBJ1-5; v_gene: TRBV5-6; CDR3aa: CASSFWGSNQPQHF
j_gene: TRBJ2-5; v_gene: TRBV5-6; CDR3aa: CASSLGPRAQETQYF